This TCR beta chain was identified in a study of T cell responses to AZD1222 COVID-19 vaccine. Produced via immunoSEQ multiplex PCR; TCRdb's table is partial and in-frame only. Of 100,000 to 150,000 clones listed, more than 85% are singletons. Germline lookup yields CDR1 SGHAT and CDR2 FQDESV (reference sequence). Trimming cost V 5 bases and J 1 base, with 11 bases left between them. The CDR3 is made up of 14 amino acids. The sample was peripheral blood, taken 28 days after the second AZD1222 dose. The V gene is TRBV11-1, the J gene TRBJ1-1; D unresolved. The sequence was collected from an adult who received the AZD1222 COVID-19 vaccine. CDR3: CASSERRGNTEAFF. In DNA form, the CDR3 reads TGTGCCAGCAGCGAGCGACGGGGGAACACTGAAGCTTTCTTT.